The clone carrying this T cell receptor (beta chain) was found a few times. What it recognizes is unknown. Expressed TCRB transcripts were sequenced, since all the RNA that had been isolated was reverse transcribed. Method: immunoSEQ multiplex PCR; TCRdb's copy keeps in-frame clones and lacks some. The table shows hundreds of thousands of clones, with roughly an eighth occurring only once. These data originate in a study of beta chain features in type 1 diabetes. Study-level findings and limits: Within each of all four CD4+ subsets, Type 1 diabetes patients had TCRB CDR3s that were moderately but significantly shorter. There was no resolution here of whether HLA type influences TCRB rearrangement.

V lost 2 bases, J lost 12 bases, and 16 bases lay in between. The CDR3 length is 12 residues. Looked up from germline, CDR1 is GTSNPN and CDR2 is SVGIG (reference sequence). Sequenced material: naive CD4+ T cells from blood. The chain uses TRBV30 and TRBJ1-1; TRBD1 might be the D (5 bases). The TCR was taken from a man between 18 and 29 years old with type 1 diabetes. The CDR3 DNA sequence: TGTGCCTGGAGTAGGGGCAGCTCGGTGACTTTCTTT. Amino acid sequence: CAWSRGSSVTFF.